Shown below are 14 T cell receptor beta chains from a single sample sequenced in a study of vaccination and CD4 T cells after COVID-19. What these receptors recognize is not known. Treatment in this sample: roughly 10-day PBMC culture with coronavirus spike peptide pools or control peptides (ViraFEST assay). Researchers used the Oncomine TCR Beta short-read assay to sequence DNA from cultured CD4+ T cells. Via MiXCR, TCRdb re-called the PCR reads, giving one row per CDR3 protein. The sample comprises 8,000 or so distinct CDR3 sequences, roughly 19% of which are singletons, and 20% to 25% rests with the top ten. Specimen: CD4+ T cells from blood, cultured in vitro, collected after SARS-CoV-2 vaccination. These receptors all come from a human donor who had recovered from COVID-19.

This sequence joins TRBV27 and TRBJ2-6; D call uncertain. The CDR3 length is 16 residues. Between the trimmed V and J ends, which lost 7 bases and 0 bases, there was a span of 13 bases. Germline lookup yields CDR1 MNHEY and CDR2 SMNVEV (reference sequence). CDR3 DNA: TGTGCCAGCACCCCGCTCAGGATCTCTGGGGCCAACGTCCTGACTTTC. It specifies CASTPLRISGANVLTF. Full variable domain (missing parts from reference TRBV27 and TRBJ2-6): EAQVTQNPRYLITVTGKKLTVTCSQNMNHEYMSWYRQDPGLGLRQIYYSMNVEVTDKGDVPEGYKVSRKEKRNFPLILESPSPNQTSLYFCASTPLRISGANVLTFGAGSRLTVL.

The rearrangement joins TRBV7-2 to TRBJ2-1; 12 nucleotides align to TRBD2. The trim removed 5 bases at V and 5 bases at J, leaving 7 bases unmatched. This CDR3 comprises 16 residues. Germline V gene data show CDR1 as SGHTA and CDR2 as FQGNSA. CDR3 amino acids: CASSPPGLAGHNEQFF. CDR3 coding DNA: TGTGCCAGCAGCCCCCCGGGACTAGCGGGCCACAATGAGCAGTTCTTC.

This rearrangement joins TRBV6-1 to TRBJ2-3; 9 nucleotides line up with TRBD2. The CDR3 contains 14 residues. The germline V gene has CDR1 MNHNS and CDR2 SASEGT. Unmatched junction bases numbered 1, after V lost 1 base and J lost 5 bases. CDR3 loop: CASSEGGREDTQYF. Written as DNA, the CDR3 is TGTGCCAGCAGTGAAGGCGGGAGGGAAGATACGCAGTATTTT.

This clonotype has a handful of counts. CDR3 sequence: CSAQGWVGGSPDTQYF. The CDR3 nucleotides are TGCAGTGCCCAGGGCTGGGTGGGAGGGTCGCCAGATACGCAGTATTTT. The chain recombines TRBV20-1 with TRBJ2-3, with TRBD2 identical over 7 bases. Per the germline V gene, CDR1 is DFQATT and CDR2 is SNEGSKA (reference sequence). This CDR3 is built from 16 residues. The V and J ends lost 6 bases and 4 bases, in that order; junction bases with no gene match: 16.

In its sample, this clonotype is medium-sized (0.01 to 0.1%). The chain couples TRBV6-5 to TRBJ2-7; D is possibly TRBD2 (5 bases). The CDR3 extends over 13 amino acids. V was clipped by 0 bases and J by 2 bases, with 5 bases between them. Germline CDR1 MNHEY, CDR2 SVGAGI. The CDR3 coding sequence is TGTGCCAGCAGTTACTCCGGGACCTACGAGCAGTACTTC. Its protein product is CASSYSGTYEQYF.

By sample fraction, this clonotype is medium-sized. The V gene is TRBV20-1, the J gene TRBJ2-5; the match to TRBD2 covers 10 bases. Losses at the gene ends were 5 bases for V and 1 base for J; bases not matched to a gene: 1. CDR1 DFQATT and CDR2 SNEGSKA come from the germline V gene (reference sequence). CDR3 size: 13 residues. CDR3 in DNA: TGCAGTGCTCCTAGCGGGAGCCAAGAGACCCAGTACTTC. Translation gives CSAPSGSQETQYF.

This clonotype was seen only a few times. V usage is TRBV10-3 and J usage is TRBJ1-1; D not certain. CDR1 and CDR2 (germline): ENHRY, SYGVKD. The V and J ends lost 3 bases and 3 bases respectively, with 17 bases between them. The CDR3 is made up of 16 amino acids. The CDR3 here is CAISESVGGSDTEAFF. For the CDR3, the DNA is TGTGCCATCAGTGAATCTGTTGGTGGTTCGGACACTGAAGCTTTCTTT.

The table lists this clonotype with a few counts. V is TRBV28 and J is TRBJ1-1; 8 bases are a match to TRBD1. Germline V gene sequence: CDR1 MDHEN, CDR2 SYDVKM. The CDR3 extends over 16 amino acids. V lost 2 bases and J lost 4; bases outside the gene matches: 9. In nucleotides, the CDR3 is TGTGCCAGCAGTTTAAGGACAGGGTCGGGGGCCACTGAAGCTTTCTTT. It yields the protein CASSLRTGSGATEAFF. Together with reference TRBV28 and TRBJ1-1, the CDR3 gives the full variable domain: DVKVTQSSRYLVKRTGEKVFLECVQDMDHENMFWYRQDPGLGLRLIYFSYDVKMKEKGDIPEGYSVSREKKERFSLILESASTNQTSMYLCASSLRTGSGATEAFFGQGTRLTVV.

In this sample, this clonotype turned up a few times. The V gene is TRBV29-1, the J gene TRBJ2-3; 12 bases agree with TRBD2. With V trimmed by 6 bases and J by 4 bases, 8 bases remained unmatched. This CDR3 is 15 amino acids long. Germline V CDR1 and CDR2: SQVTM, ANQGSEA. The CDR3, as DNA: TGCAGCGTGGTTCGGACTAGCGGGACCCCAGATACGCAGTATTTT. It translates to CSVVRTSGTPDTQYF.

This rearrangement joins TRBV19 to TRBJ1-5; 8 nucleotides match TRBD1. The junction had 15 bases not matched to a gene; V was cut back by 11 bases and J by 9 bases. Germline V gene lookup returns CDR1 LNHDA and CDR2 SQIVND (reference sequence). This CDR3 has 14 amino acids. The CDR3 spells CAARDRPSQGPQHF. The CDR3 DNA sequence: TGTGCCGCAAGGGACAGGCCCTCCCAGGGGCCCCAGCATTTT.

The CDR3 DNA reads TGTGCCAGCTCACCACGGACAGGGGGCGATGGCTACACCTTC. It encodes CASSPRTGGDGYTF. The chain carries TRBV18 and TRBJ1-2, with 11 bases lining up with TRBD1. The CDR3 sequence is 14 residues long. Germline CDR1 is KGHSH and CDR2 is LQKENI. With V trimmed by 1 base and J by 6 bases, 1 base remained unmatched.

This clonotype is medium-sized. V gene TRBV20-1 combines with J gene TRBJ1-5; no clear D. CDR3 length equals 12 residues. V lost 6 bases to trimming and J lost 7 bases, with 13 bases between them. Germline CDR1 reads DFQATT; CDR2 reads SNEGSKA (reference sequence). This chain's CDR3 is CSATRDVQPQHF. The CDR3, as DNA: TGCAGTGCCACAAGAGATGTCCAGCCCCAGCATTTT.

The CDR3 here is CASSIGPSGVPSSYNEQFF. In DNA form, the CDR3 reads TGTGCCAGTAGTATAGGTCCTAGCGGGGTGCCTAGCTCCTACAATGAGCAGTTCTTC. The chain has TRBV19 and TRBJ2-1; 9 bases agree with TRBD2. The germline CDR1 and CDR2 sequences are LNHDA and SQIVND (reference sequence). Trimming at V came to 1 base and at J to 0 bases, leaving 10 bases not matched to a gene. The CDR3 sequence is 19 residues long.

This clonotype came up a few times. CDR3 residues: CSVEAFGTRRRRLEQYF. CDR3 bases: TGCAGCGTTGAAGCCTTCGGGACCCGACGCCGGCGACTGGAGCAGTACTTC. The chain combines TRBV29-1 with TRBJ2-7; D is possibly TRBD1 or TRBD2 (5 bases each). In germline, CDR1 is SQVTM, CDR2 ANQGSEA. This CDR3 has 17 amino acids. V was pared by 1 base and J by 7 bases, with 26 bases between.